This is a list of T cell receptor beta chains from one sample in a study of blood T cell repertoires in COVID-19. Clones were sequenced by immunoSEQ multiplex PCR, and TCRdb holds only the in-frame ones, with some missing. The sample yields 85,000 to 130,000 clones, about 79% seen once. The specimen was peripheral blood. These receptors all stem from a man older than 75 with COVID-19, enrolled during active disease. The CDR3 runs from the conserved cysteine through the conserved F or W. A D gene is named only where the DNA matches it firmly. Clone size is shown for a subset of rows, as once, few, many or a class of expanded clone.

cdr3_aa: CASSQNRGPTNEKLFF; cdr3_nt: TGTGCCAGCAGCCAGAACAGGGGTCCAACTAATGAAAAACTGTTTTTT; d_call: TRBD1; j_call: TRBJ1-4; v_call: TRBV14; clone_size: NA
cdr3_aa: CASSEGRGEQYF; cdr3_nt: TGTGCCAGCAGTGAGGGCAGGGGGGAGCAGTACTTC; d_call: TRBD1; j_call: TRBJ2-7; v_call: TRBV6-4; clone_size: NA
cdr3_aa: CASSEAAGRGGTTEAFF; cdr3_nt: TGTGCCAGCAGTGAAGCGGCGGGGAGGGGGGGAACCACTGAAGCTTTCTTT; d_call: NA; j_call: TRBJ1-1; v_call: TRBV2; clone_size: NA
cdr3_aa: CATQGEGVPEAFF; cdr3_nt: TGTGCCACTCAAGGGGAGGGCGTCCCTGAAGCTTTCTTT; d_call: NA; j_call: TRBJ1-1; v_call: TRBV28; clone_size: NA
cdr3_aa: CASSETGRNTEAFF; cdr3_nt: TGTGCCAGCAGCGAAACAGGTAGGAACACTGAAGCTTTCTTT; d_call: NA; j_call: TRBJ1-1; v_call: TRBV3-1/TRBV3-2; clone_size: few
cdr3_aa: CASSLAQGALYEQYF; cdr3_nt: TGTGCCAGCAGCTTAGCCCAGGGGGCTCTCTACGAGCAGTACTTC; d_call: TRBD1; j_call: TRBJ2-7; v_call: TRBV11-2; clone_size: NA
cdr3_aa: CASSLGGGGNQPQHF; cdr3_nt: TGTGCCAGCAGTTTAGGGGGCGGTGGTAATCAGCCCCAGCATTTT; d_call: NA; j_call: TRBJ1-5; v_call: TRBV28; clone_size: NA
cdr3_aa: CASRRTAVSSYNSPLHF; cdr3_nt: TGTGCCAGTAGACGGACAGCCGTGAGCTCCTATAATTCACCCCTCCACTTT; d_call: NA; j_call: TRBJ1-6; v_call: TRBV19; clone_size: few
cdr3_aa: CASSESRLQETQYF; cdr3_nt: TGCGCCAGCAGTGAGTCAAGACTTCAAGAGACCCAGTACTTC; d_call: NA; j_call: TRBJ2-5; v_call: TRBV10-1; clone_size: NA
cdr3_aa: CASSLVGAGYGYTF; cdr3_nt: TGCGCCAGCAGCTTGGTTGGGGCCGGCTATGGCTACACCTTC; d_call: NA; j_call: TRBJ1-2; v_call: TRBV5-1; clone_size: NA
cdr3_aa: CASSLTPAGVGGGELFF; cdr3_nt: TGTGCCAGCTCACTCACCCCAGCGGGAGTCGGTGGCGGGGAGCTGTTTTTT; d_call: TRBD2; j_call: TRBJ2-2; v_call: TRBV18; clone_size: NA
cdr3_aa: CASQTITGETEAFF; cdr3_nt: TGTGCCAGTCAGACAATCACAGGGGAAACTGAAGCTTTCTTT; d_call: TRBD1; j_call: TRBJ1-1; v_call: TRBV6-5; clone_size: NA
cdr3_aa: CASRFTGPAYNEQFF; cdr3_nt: TGTGCCAGCAGATTCACAGGGCCGGCCTACAATGAGCAGTTCTTC; d_call: NA; j_call: TRBJ2-1; v_call: TRBV28; clone_size: NA
cdr3_aa: CAISQPSGGTDTQYF; cdr3_nt: TGTGCCATCAGTCAACCCTCGGGGGGCACAGATACGCAGTATTTT; d_call: NA; j_call: TRBJ2-3; v_call: TRBV10-3; clone_size: NA
cdr3_aa: CASSVVNRRMDSNQPQHF; cdr3_nt: TGTGCCAGCAGCGTAGTCAACAGACGAATGGATAGCAATCAGCCCCAGCATTTT; d_call: NA; j_call: TRBJ1-5; v_call: TRBV9; clone_size: NA
cdr3_aa: CASSSGQGRIVGELFF; cdr3_nt: TGCGCCAGCAGCTCGGGACAGGGGAGGATTGTGGGGGAGCTGTTTTTT; d_call: TRBD1; j_call: TRBJ2-2; v_call: TRBV5-1; clone_size: NA